This T cell receptor beta chain is from a study of blood T cell repertoires in COVID-19. Study-level background: There were acute and convalescent COVID-19 samples, and they came from the United States, Italy and Spain. Sources were T cells, B-cell-depleted T cells, or PBMCs; the material itself was cDNA or gDNA.

Methods used by the authors: The authors estimated nucleated cell counts from reference gene primer amplification. Profiling relied on immunoSEQ multiplex PCR, and the TCRdb table lists in-frame clones only, not all of them. V and J calls and clone size are copied from that table; D and trimming were computed from the DNA. Found here are approximately 85,000 clones, roughly nine tenths of them singletons; the top ten hold more than 2%. This clone appeared a single time. V lost 7 bases and J lost 3; bases outside the gene matches: 5. The germline V gene encodes CDR1 KGHSH and CDR2 LQKENI. The length of the CDR3 is 14 residues.

The source is a man between 50 and 59 years old with acute or convalescent COVID-19. The material sequenced was peripheral blood. The chain links TRBV18 to TRBJ2-1; 8 bases match TRBD2. The CDR3 here is CASFTSGNYNEQFF. In DNA, the CDR3 is TGTGCCAGCTTTACTAGCGGAAACTACAATGAGCAGTTCTTC. Complete variable domain (other parts from reference TRBV18 and TRBJ2-1): NAGVMQNPRHLVRRRGQEARLRCSPMKGHSHVYWYRQLPEEGLKFMVYLQKENIIDESGMPKERFSAEFPKEGPSILRIQQVVRGDSAAYFCASFTSGNYNEQFFGPGTRLTVL.